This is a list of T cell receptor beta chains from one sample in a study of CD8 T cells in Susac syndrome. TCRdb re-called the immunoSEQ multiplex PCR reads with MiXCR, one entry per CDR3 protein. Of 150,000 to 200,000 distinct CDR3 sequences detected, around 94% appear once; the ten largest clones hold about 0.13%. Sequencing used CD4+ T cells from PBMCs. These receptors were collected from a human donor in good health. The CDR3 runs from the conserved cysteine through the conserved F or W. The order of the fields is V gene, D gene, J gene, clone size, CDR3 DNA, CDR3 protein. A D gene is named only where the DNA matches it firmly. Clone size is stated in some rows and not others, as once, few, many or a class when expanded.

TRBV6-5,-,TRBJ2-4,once,TGTGCCAGCAGTTACAGTTGGGCAGGGAGTGGGAACATTCAGTACTTC,CASSYSWAGSGNIQYF
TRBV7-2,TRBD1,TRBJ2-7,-,TGTGCCAGCAGCTTAAAGGGACAGGGCGAGCAGTACTTC,CASSLKGQGEQYF
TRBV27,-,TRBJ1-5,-,TGTGCCAGCAAGGGGGGGAGCAATCAGCCCCAGCATTTT,CASKGGSNQPQHF
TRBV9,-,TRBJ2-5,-,TGTGCCAGCAGCGTAACCCCGCTCTCCTCTGAGACCCAGTACTTC,CASSVTPLSSETQYF
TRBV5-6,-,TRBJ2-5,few,TGTGCCAGCAGCCGCGCCGAGACCCAGTACTTC,CASSRAETQYF
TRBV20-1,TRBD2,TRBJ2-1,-,TGCAGTGCTGCTGCTAGCGGGAGCAATGAGCAGTTCTTC,CSAAASGSNEQFF
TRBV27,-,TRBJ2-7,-,TGTGCCAGCGGGCGCGAGCAGTACTTC,CASGREQYF
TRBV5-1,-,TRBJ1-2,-,TGCGCCAGCAGCTTGGATGGTCTTTCTAACTATGGCTACACCTTC,CASSLDGLSNYGYTF
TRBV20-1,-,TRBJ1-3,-,TGCAGTGCTAGATTAGAGTTGCTCCCTGGAAACACCATATATTTT,CSARLELLPGNTIYF
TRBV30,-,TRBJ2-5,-,TGTGCCTGGAGTATGGCCGGCGAGACCCAGTACTTC,CAWSMAGETQYF
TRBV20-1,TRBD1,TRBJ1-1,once,TGCAGTGCTACCGGGGGACAGGGGAATGAAGCTTTCTTT,CSATGGQGNEAFF
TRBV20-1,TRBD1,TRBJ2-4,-,TGCAGTGCCAGAACAGGGGTAGGAAACATTCAGTACTTC,CSARTGVGNIQYF
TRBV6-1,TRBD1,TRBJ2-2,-,TGTGCCAGCAGTGTGCAGGGGGCGGTAGGCACCGGGGAGCTGTTTTTT,CASSVQGAVGTGELFF
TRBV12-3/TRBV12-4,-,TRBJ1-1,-,TGTGCCAGCAGAAAAGCGTCGCCTGAAGCTTTCTTT,CASRKASPEAFF
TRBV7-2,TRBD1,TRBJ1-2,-,TGTGCCAGCAGCGCAGGACAGGGCTATGGCTACACCTTC,CASSAGQGYGYTF
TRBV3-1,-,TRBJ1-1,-,TGTGCCAGCACCCTCGGGGGCGCTGAAGCTTTCTTT,CASTLGGAEAFF
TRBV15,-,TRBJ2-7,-,TGTGCCACCAGCGTAACCCGAGGGAGGGGGTACGAGCAGTACTTC,CATSVTRGRGYEQYF
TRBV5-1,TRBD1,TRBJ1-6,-,TGCGCCAGCACGCAGAGGACAGGGTCGGATTCACCCCTCCACTTT,CASTQRTGSDSPLHF
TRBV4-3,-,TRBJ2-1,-,TGCGCCAGCAGCCAAGGGAGAGGCGGGGACAGCCTCTACAATGAGCAGTTCTTC,CASSQGRGGDSLYNEQFF
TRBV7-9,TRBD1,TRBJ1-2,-,TGTGCCAGCAGCCCAGGACAGGCGCAGTCTAACTATGGCTACACCTTC,CASSPGQAQSNYGYTF
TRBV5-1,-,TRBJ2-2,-,TGCGCCAGCAGCCCATCCCTGAGGGGAACCGGGGAGCTGTTTTTT,CASSPSLRGTGELFF
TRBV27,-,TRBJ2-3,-,TGTGCCACCCAGGACGGGGGCCCCACAGATACGCAGTATTTT,CATQDGGPTDTQYF
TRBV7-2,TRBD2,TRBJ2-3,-,TGTGCCAGCAGCGGTAGCGGGGGGGCCACAGATACGCAGTATTTT,CASSGSGGATDTQYF
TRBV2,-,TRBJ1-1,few,TGTGCCAGCAGTGTGCGGGGCAACACTGAAGCTTTCTTT,CASSVRGNTEAFF
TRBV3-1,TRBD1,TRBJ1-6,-,TGTGCCAGCAGCCAATTGGGGACAGTGAAACACTTT,CASSQLGTVKHF
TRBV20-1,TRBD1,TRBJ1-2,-,TGCAGTGCTAGCAGGGGGGATTATGGCTACACCTTC,CSASRGDYGYTF
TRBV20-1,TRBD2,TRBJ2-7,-,TGCAGTGCTAGTAGAGGGACTAGAGACATCTCCTACGAGCAGTACTTC,CSASRGTRDISYEQYF
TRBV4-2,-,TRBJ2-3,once,TGTGCCAGCAGCCTTTCGGCAGTCGCAGATACGCAGTATTTT,CASSLSAVADTQYF
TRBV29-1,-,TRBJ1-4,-,TGCAGCGCTGGGAATAGGAATGAAAAACTGTTTTTT,CSAGNRNEKLFF
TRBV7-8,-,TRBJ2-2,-,TGTGCCAGCAGCTTAACGGCGCAGGGGCGCGGTGGGGAGCTGTTTTTT,CASSLTAQGRGGELFF
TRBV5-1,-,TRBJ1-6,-,TGCGCCAGCAGCCAGACCGAGGGCCGGAGTTCACCCCTCCACTTT,CASSQTEGRSSPLHF
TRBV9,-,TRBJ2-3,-,TGTGCCAGCAGCGTAGCTGAGGGAAGGGATACGCAGTATTTT,CASSVAEGRDTQYF
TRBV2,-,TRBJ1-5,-,TGTGCCAGCAGACAGGAAGTGGGTCAGCCCCAGCATTTT,CASRQEVGQPQHF
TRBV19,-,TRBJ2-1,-,TGTGCCAGTAGTGAACCGGGACGGATCTCCTACAATGAGCAGTTCTTC,CASSEPGRISYNEQFF
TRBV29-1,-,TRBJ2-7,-,TGCAGCGTTTGGCGATGGACAACCTCATCCTACGAGCAGTACTTC,CSVWRWTTSSYEQYF
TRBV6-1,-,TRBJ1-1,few,TGTGCCAGCAGTAAGGCGGTGAACACTGAAGCTTTCTTT,CASSKAVNTEAFF
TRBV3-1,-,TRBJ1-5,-,TGTGCCAGCAGCCAAGATTACGGGACGGGGAATGATCAGCCCCAGCATTTT,CASSQDYGTGNDQPQHF
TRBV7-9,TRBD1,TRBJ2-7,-,TGTGCCAGCAGCACGGGACAGGGGGAGAACGAGCAGTACTTC,CASSTGQGENEQYF
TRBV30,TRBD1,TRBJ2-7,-,TGTGCCTGGAGCGCCTTCGGACAGGGGAAGCAGTACTTC,CAWSAFGQGKQYF
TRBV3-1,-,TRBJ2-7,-,TGTGCCAGCAGCCAAGCTTGGGGGAGTGTGGGCGCCGAGCAGTACTTC,CASSQAWGSVGAEQYF
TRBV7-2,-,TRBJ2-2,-,TGTGCCAGCAGCCCAAGGAACACCGGGGAGCTGTTTTTT,CASSPRNTGELFF
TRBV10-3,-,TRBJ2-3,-,TGTGCCATCAGTGGAGGAGATACGCAGTATTTT,CAISGGDTQYF
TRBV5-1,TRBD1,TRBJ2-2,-,TGCGCCAGCACGACGGACAGGGCTAACACCGGGGAGCTGTTTTTT,CASTTDRANTGELFF